The next 18 T cell receptor beta chains were all read from a single sample in a study of blood T cell repertoires in COVID-19. Libraries were prepared by immunoSEQ multiplex PCR; TCRdb keeps only in-frame clonotypes and omits some of them. The repertoire has over 50,000 clones, roughly 84% of them found once; the top ten carry approximately 12%. The sequenced material came from peripheral blood. These receptors were taken from a man aged 65 to 79 with active COVID-19.

The V gene is TRBV5-4, the J gene TRBJ2-2; 10 bases map to TRBD1. V trimming: 4 bases; J trimming: 8 bases; junction bases outside the gene matches: 8. In germline, CDR1 is SGHNT, CDR2 YYREEE (reference sequence). The CDR3 length is 15 residues. The CDR3 DNA sequence: TGTGCCAGCAGCCGACCGGACAGGGGGACTGGGGAGCTGTTTTTT. Translating gives CASSRPDRGTGELFF.

The chain has TRBV21-1 and TRBJ2-1; TRBD2 is taken as the D call from the table, unchecked against the DNA. TRBV21-1 is classified as a pseudogene. This CDR3 spans 14 amino acids. The CDR3 DNA follows: TGTGCCCGCCTAGCGGGGGGCTCTTACAATGAGCAGTTCTTC. Its translation is CARLAGGSYNEQFF.

This sequence joins TRBV14 and TRBJ2-3, with D possibly TRBD1 on 5 matching bases. Germline V CDR1 and CDR2: SGHDN, FVKESK. The CDR3 contains 15 residues. The V and J ends lost 1 base and 4 bases respectively, with 12 bases between them. The CDR3 coding sequence is TGTGCCAGCAGCCAAGTTGGGGCAGATTCAGATACGCAGTATTTT. Translation: CASSQVGADSDTQYF. The variable domain in full, completed from reference TRBV14 and TRBJ2-3, reads EAGVTQFPSHSVIEKGQTVTLRCDPISGHDNLYWYRRVMGKEIKFLLHFVKESKQDESGMPNNRFLAERTGGTYSTLKVQPAELEDSGVYFCASSQVGADSDTQYFGPGTRLTVL.

V usage is TRBV5-1 and J usage is TRBJ1-1; 11 bases agree with TRBD1. The CDR3 extends over 13 amino acids. Looked up from germline, CDR1 is SGHRS and CDR2 is YFSETQ. Germline trimming cut 4 bases from V and 7 bases from J; bases unmatched to any gene: 3. The CDR3 loop is CASSTGTGGEAFF. The CDR3 DNA follows: TGCGCCAGCAGCACAGGGACAGGGGGTGAAGCTTTCTTT.

For the CDR3, the DNA is TGTGCCAGCAGCGCCACATTAACAGGGGCACATCAGCCCCAGCATTTT. Its protein product is CASSATLTGAHQPQHF. The gene calls are TRBV5-5 and TRBJ1-5; 7 nucleotides agree with TRBD1. With 4 bases clipped from V and 5 bases from J, the junction kept 12 bases outside the gene matches. Germline CDR1 is SGHKS and CDR2 is YYEKEE (reference sequence). This CDR3 is 16 amino acids long.

The chain combines TRBV6-5 with TRBJ1-3; perhaps TRBD1 as D (5 bases). The CDR3 sequence is 14 residues long. Germline V gene sequence: CDR1 MNHEY, CDR2 SVGAGI. The V and J ends lost 2 bases and 1 base respectively, with 6 bases between them. The CDR3 reads CASSYQGSGNTIYF. The CDR3 nucleotides are TGTGCCAGCAGTTACCAGGGTTCTGGAAACACCATATATTTT.

The chain couples TRBV9 to TRBJ1-1, with 9 positions matching TRBD1. From germline, CDR1 is SGDLS and CDR2 YYNGEE. The CDR3 is made up of 15 amino acids. J was trimmed by 5 bases and V by 3 bases; bases with no gene match: 8. The DNA of the CDR3 is TGTGCCAGCAGCGGGAAGCGGGGACAGGGAACTGAAGCTTTCTTT. Its translation: CASSGKRGQGTEAFF.

In DNA form, the CDR3 reads TGTGCCAGCAGCAAGCGGGACAGTTCCTACGAGCAGTACTTC. Its protein product is CASSKRDSSYEQYF. V usage is TRBV21-1 and J usage is TRBJ2-7; the D call of TRBD1 is as the table states it, not checked on the DNA. TRBV21-1 is listed as a pseudogene. CDR3 length: 14 amino acids.

The chain uses TRBV3-1 (or the pseudogene TRBV3-2) and TRBJ1-2, with TRBD1 matching over 8 bases. CDR3 length: 15 residues. From germline, CDR1 is LGHDT and CDR2 YNNKEL (reference sequence). V shed 5 bases, J shed 4 bases, and the junction held 9 bases outside the gene matches. The CDR3 DNA reads as TGTGCCAGCAGCGCAACGACAGGGGAGGGCTATGGCTACACCTTC. The encoded protein is CASSATTGEGYGYTF.

This clone was counted a single time. V gene TRBV28 combines with J gene TRBJ1-5; TRBD1 matches 10 bases. V shed 3 bases and J 1 base; nucleotides not matched to a gene: 9. CDR3 size: 18 residues. Per the germline V gene, CDR1 is MDHEN and CDR2 is SYDVKM. The CDR3: CASSFGQGVFGSNQPQHF. DNA for the CDR3: TGTGCCAGCAGTTTTGGACAGGGGGTGTTCGGAAGCAATCAGCCCCAGCATTTT.

The genes are TRBV5-1 and TRBJ2-2; D is unresolved. The V gene's germline CDR1 is SGHRS and CDR2 YFSETQ. Trimming removed 2 bases at V and 4 bases at J, with 6 bases between. The CDR3 extends over 13 amino acids. CDR3 amino acids: CASSFLSTGELFF. As DNA, the CDR3 is TGCGCCAGCAGCTTTCTTAGCACCGGGGAGCTGTTTTTT.

The chain carries TRBV5-1 and TRBJ2-1, with 7 bases that match TRBD1. The CDR3 extends over 16 amino acids. Trimming at V came to 4 bases and at J to 6 bases, leaving 13 bases not matched to a gene. In germline, CDR1 is SGHRS, CDR2 YFSETQ. The CDR3 sequence is CASSPVGQVALNEQFF. CDR3 in DNA: TGCGCCAGCAGCCCCGTAGGACAGGTAGCCCTCAATGAGCAGTTCTTC.

The V and J genes are TRBV6-5 and TRBJ1-1, with D perhaps TRBD1 (6 bases). The CDR3 covers 14 residues. Trimming shortened V by 2 bases and J by 1 base, and 8 bases separated the two germline ends. In germline, CDR1 is MNHEY, CDR2 SVGAGI. CDR3 residues: CASSYRTANTEAFF. The DNA of the CDR3 is TGTGCCAGCAGTTACCGGACAGCGAACACTGAAGCTTTCTTT.

The V and J genes are TRBV3-1 (or the pseudogene TRBV3-2) and TRBJ2-6; the match to TRBD2 covers 8 bases. Germline values: CDR1 LGHDT, CDR2 YNNKEL (reference sequence). This CDR3 spans 16 amino acids. After removal of 3 bases from V and 2 bases from J, the junction contained 3 bases not matched to a gene. CDR3 DNA sequence: TGTGCCAGCAGCCACTTTAGCGGGACTGGGGCCAACGTCCTGACTTTC. Protein sequence: CASSHFSGTGANVLTF.

The V call is TRBV19, the J call TRBJ2-1; 7 bases fit TRBD2. The CDR3 loop spans 15 amino acids. Germline V lookup: CDR1 LNHDA, CDR2 SQIVND (reference sequence). J lost 4 bases, V lost 2 bases, and 5 bases had no gene match. The CDR3 region is CASSIRGGSYNEQFF. CDR3 sequence (DNA): TGTGCCAGTAGTATACGTGGCGGGAGTTACAATGAGCAGTTCTTC.

V gene TRBV24-1 combines with J gene TRBJ1-1; D is unclear. Trimming removed 1 base at V and 5 bases at J, with 7 bases between. Germline CDR1 and CDR2: KGHDR and SFDVKD. CDR3 size: 13 residues. The CDR3 region has the DNA TGTGCCACCAGTGATTTTCGAGGGACTGAAGCTTTCTTT. It encodes CATSDFRGTEAFF.

The chain couples TRBV5-6 to TRBJ2-2; a possible D gene is TRBD2 (6 bases). Germline V gives CDR1 SGHDT, CDR2 YYEEEE. The CDR3 sequence is 16 residues long. V was pared by 2 bases and J by 1 base, with 12 bases between. CDR3 coding DNA: TGTGCCAGCAGCTTCTGGAGGGGACTGAACACCGGGGAGCTGTTTTTT. This codes for CASSFWRGLNTGELFF.

J is TRBJ1-1 and V is TRBV7-9, with TRBD1 matching 8 bases. This CDR3 spans 13 amino acids. Trimming took 2 bases from V and 10 from J; bases not matched to a gene: 6. Looked up from germline, CDR1 is SEHNR and CDR2 is FQNEAQ (reference sequence). CDR3 region: CASSLMTGDSAFF. In DNA form, the CDR3 reads TGTGCCAGCAGCTTAATGACAGGGGACTCAGCTTTCTTT.